Listed here are 17 T cell receptor beta chains from one sample, sequenced in a study of quantifying T cell responses using KT2 cells. Study-level information: Reverse transcription used primers in the TCR alpha and beta constant regions.

Each cDNA got a UMI-containing oligo ligated at its 3' end. The first PCR ran 4 to 5 cycles with an equimolar RC1.1 and RC1.2 beta primer mix. One entry per CDR3 protein results from TCRdb running MiXCR on the UMI-ligation and nested PCR reads. The table lists approximately 57,000 distinct CDR3 sequences, around 12% of them singletons, with about 9.7% in the top ten. Sequencing was carried out using PBMCs spiked with cells of the T cell clone KT2. The source of these receptors is a human donor.

This clonotype was seen more than once but under ten times. The chain links TRBV27 to TRBJ1-1; D gene ambiguous. Germline assignment: CDR1 MNHEY and CDR2 SMNVEV (reference sequence). The CDR3 is 13 amino acids. The V gene lost 3 bases and the J gene lost 1 base, with 6 bases spanning the gap. The CDR3 DNA is TGTGCCAGCAGTTTTTTTCAGAACACTGAAGCTTTCTTT. It specifies CASSFFQNTEAFF.

This clonotype appeared a few times. The chain couples TRBV13 to TRBJ2-7; 7 positions agree with TRBD1. Germline V gene data show CDR1 as PRHDT and CDR2 as FYEKMQ (reference sequence). CDR3 length: 13 residues. Losses at the gene ends were 5 bases for V and 2 bases for J; bases not matched to a gene: 3. CDR3 residues: CASSPTGTYEQYF. The CDR3 nucleotides are TGTGCCAGCAGCCCGACAGGGACCTACGAGCAGTACTTC.

The table lists this clonotype with a few counts. The rearrangement links TRBV19 to TRBJ1-1; maybe TRBD1 (5 bases). The CDR3 covers 12 residues. Germline-derived CDR1 and CDR2 are LNHDA and SQIVND (reference sequence). V dropped 10 bases and J dropped 4 bases, with 13 bases sitting between them. This CDR3 is CATSRGVTEAFF. DNA of the CDR3: TGTGCCACCTCGAGGGGTGTCACTGAAGCTTTCTTT.

The V gene is TRBV6-5, the J gene TRBJ2-5; no definite D call. CDR1 and CDR2 (germline): MNHEY, SVGAGI. The CDR3 is made up of 11 amino acids. V was trimmed by 6 bases and J by 5 bases, leaving 7 bases between them. CDR3 bases: TGTGCCAGCAGGGAAGGGGAGACCCAGTACTTC. Protein sequence: CASREGETQYF.

This chain connects TRBV3-1 to TRBJ2-3, with TRBD2 matching over 8 bases. V lost 0 bases, J lost 5 bases, and 10 bases stayed unmatched. Germline CDR1 is LGHDT and CDR2 is YNNKEL (reference sequence). The CDR3 sequence is 17 residues long. CDR3 in DNA: TGTGCCAGCAGCCAAGAAAAGGCAGCGGGGGCAATAGATACGCAGTATTTT. As protein: CASSQEKAAGAIDTQYF.

Many counts were recorded for this clonotype. The chain uses TRBV29-1 and TRBJ2-5; 7 bases are shared with TRBD2. CDR1 is SQVTM and CDR2 is ANQGSEA in the germline V gene. Losses at the gene ends were 4 bases for V and 4 bases for J; bases not matched to a gene: 6. The CDR3 covers 13 residues. CDR3 in amino acids: CSVGGLHGETQYF. DNA for the CDR3: TGCAGCGTTGGGGGACTACATGGAGAGACCCAGTACTTC. The full variable domain, its missing parts supplied by reference TRBV29-1 and TRBJ2-5, is SAVISQKPSRDICQRGTSLTIQCQVDSQVTMMFWYRQQPGQSLTLIATANQGSEATYESGFVIDKFPISRPNLTFSTLTVSNMSPEDSSIYLCSVGGLHGETQYFGPGTRLLVL.

In its sample, this clonotype was seen many times. The genes are TRBV6-1 and TRBJ1-5; D gene ambiguous. There are 13 residues in the CDR3. Germline V gene sequence: CDR1 MNHNS, CDR2 SASEGT. V gave up 5 bases and J gave up 4 bases, with 9 bases separating them. CDR3 residues: CASSPQENQPQHF. CDR3 nucleotide sequence: TGTGCCAGCAGTCCCCAGGAAAATCAGCCCCAGCATTTT.

There are a few counts of this clonotype. The chain is built from TRBV7-2 and TRBJ1-6; the D is unclear. Germline V gene sequence: CDR1 SGHTA, CDR2 FQGNSA. CDR3 length: 14 amino acids. Trimming removed 5 bases from V and 7 bases from J, with 12 bases in between. The CDR3 protein is CASSPGPKNSPLHF. CDR3 nucleotides: TGTGCCAGCAGCCCTGGACCTAAAAATTCACCCCTCCACTTT.

The rearrangement joins TRBV6-1 to TRBJ2-7; D possibly uses TRBD1 or TRBD2 (6 bases each). Trimming left V 2 bases short and J 0 bases short, with 11 bases between. The CDR3 consists of 15 residues. CDR1 and CDR2 (germline): MNHNS, SASEGT. The CDR3 here is CASSEKGGHSYEQYF. CDR3 nucleotide sequence: TGTGCCAGCAGTGAAAAGGGGGGCCACTCCTACGAGCAGTACTTC.

The table lists this clonotype with many counts. This rearrangement joins TRBV20-1 to TRBJ1-4; D remains unclear. Germline V gene lookup returns CDR1 DFQATT and CDR2 SNEGSKA (reference sequence). This CDR3 comprises 13 residues. V gave up 2 bases and J gave up 0 bases, with 4 bases separating them. The CDR3 nucleotides read TGCAGTGCTAGAAGGCCAACTAATGAAAAACTGTTTTTT. Its translation: CSARRPTNEKLFF.

This clonotype was detected ten times or more. The chain is built from TRBV11-2 and TRBJ2-1; D possibly corresponds to TRBD2 (5 bases). Looked up from germline, CDR1 is SGHAT and CDR2 is FQNNGV. The CDR3 extends over 15 amino acids. V was shortened by 0 bases and J by 9 bases, with 15 bases between the two germline ends. The CDR3 DNA follows: TGTGCCAGCAGCTTAGATGTATTCGGGAACGGTGAGCAGTTCTTC. Protein product: CASSLDVFGNGEQFF.

This clonotype turned up a few times. The genes are TRBV5-1 and TRBJ2-7; maybe TRBD1 (6 bases). V was trimmed by 1 base and J by 5 bases, leaving 13 bases between them. CDR1 is SGHRS, CDR2 YFSETQ, per germline. The length of the CDR3 is 14 residues. CDR3 in amino acids: CASSLQTGTDEQYF. CDR3 bases: TGCGCCAGCAGCTTGCAAACAGGGACCGACGAGCAGTACTTC.

There are a few counts of this clonotype. The chain is built from TRBV11-2 and TRBJ2-3; 11 nucleotides align to TRBD2. V lost 5 bases to trimming and J lost 5 bases; unmatched junction nucleotides: 12. CDR1 SGHAT and CDR2 FQNNGV come from the germline V gene. The CDR3 sequence is 17 residues long. CDR3: CASSPFSGGATVDTQYF. The CDR3, as DNA: TGTGCCAGCAGCCCTTTTAGCGGGGGGGCTACTGTAGATACGCAGTATTTT.

This clonotype showed up just a few times. The chain is built from TRBV24-1 and TRBJ2-3; D remains ambiguous. V lost 3 bases and J 2 bases, leaving 5 bases between the germline ends. The CDR3 runs to 13 residues. Germline CDR1 reads KGHDR; CDR2 reads SFDVKD. CDR3 coding DNA: TGTGCCACCAGTGATCCGACCACAGATACGCAGTATTTT. This encodes CATSDPTTDTQYF.

This clonotype was counted only a few times. This chain connects TRBV11-2 to TRBJ2-7, with a weak D call TRBD2 (7 bases). This CDR3 contains 15 residues. Germline CDR1 is SGHAT and CDR2 is FQNNGV. Trimming removed 1 base at V and 4 bases at J, with 14 bases between. CDR3: CASSLGPQGGYEQYF. The CDR3 coding sequence is TGTGCCAGCAGCTTAGGCCCACAGGGAGGGTACGAGCAGTACTTC. The full variable domain, its missing parts supplied by reference TRBV11-2 and TRBJ2-7, is EAGVAQSPRYKIIEKRQSVAFWCNPISGHATLYWYQQILGQGPKLLIQFQNNGVVDDSQLPKDRFSAERLKGVDSTLKIQPAKLEDSAVYLCASSLGPQGGYEQYFGPGTRLTVT.

This clonotype was observed a handful of times. The chain combines TRBV20-1 with TRBJ1-1; 7 bases match TRBD1. Per germline, CDR1 DFQATT and CDR2 SNEGSKA (reference sequence). The V gene end was trimmed by 1 base and the J gene end by 1 base; junction bases not matched to a gene: 6. The CDR3 is 15 amino acids. CDR3 loop: CSARVPGQRNTEAFF. The CDR3 DNA reads as TGCAGTGCTAGAGTACCGGGACAGAGGAACACTGAAGCTTTCTTT.

V gene TRBV3-1 combines with J gene TRBJ2-2, with TRBD1 identical over 7 bases. The ends lost 6 bases at V and 1 base at J; junction bases unmatched: 5. The germline gives CDR1 LGHDT, CDR2 YNNKEL (reference sequence). The CDR3 spans 15 residues. Here the CDR3 reads CASRRRTGNTGELFF. In DNA, the CDR3 is TGTGCCAGCAGAAGGAGGACAGGGAACACCGGGGAGCTGTTTTTT. Drawing the rest from reference TRBV3-1 and TRBJ2-2, the complete variable domain is DTAVSQTPKYLVTQMGNDKSIKCEQNLGHDTMYWYKQDSKKFLKIMFSYNNKELIINETVPNRFSPKSPDKAHLNLHINSLELGDSAVYFCASRRRTGNTGELFFGEGSRLTVL.